These T cell receptor beta chains were read from a single sample in a study of shared clonotypes between healthy human individuals. This table comes from immunoSEQ multiplex PCR, and its TCRdb copy is limited to in-frame clones, with some not included. The repertoire has about 2.4 million clones, approximately 94% of them found once; the top ten carry roughly 0.14%. The sample taken for sequencing was naive CD4+ T cells sorted from blood. These receptors were collected from a man younger than 35 in good health. The CDR3 runs from the conserved cysteine through the conserved F or W. The D gene is left open where the match is weak. Clone size is given for some rows only: seen once, a few or many times, or a class if the clone is expanded.

>.|TRBD1|TRBV5-1|TRBJ1-2
TGCGCCAGCAGCTTGGCGGACAGGGGGCTGGATGGCTACACCTTC
CASSLADRGLDGYTF
>.|.|TRBV25-1|TRBJ1-3
TGTGCCAGCAGGACTCAATCTGGAAACACCATATATTTT
CASRTQSGNTIYF
>.|.|TRBV27|TRBJ2-5
TGTGCCAGCAGTTTTAGCAGGATCTCCCAAGAGACCCAGTACTTC
CASSFSRISQETQYF
>.|TRBD1|TRBV29-1|TRBJ2-1
TGCAGCGTTGCTTTGGGCGCCGGGACAGGCTACAATGAGCAGTTCTTC
CSVALGAGTGYNEQFF
>.|.|TRBV27|TRBJ1-2
TGTGCCAGCAGTTTATCCGGTCCCCGGGACTACACCTTC
CASSLSGPRDYTF
>.|.|TRBV9|TRBJ1-2
TGTGCCAGCAGCACGGAGGGGAGGTCTAGCTACACCTTC
CASSTEGRSSYTF
>.|.|TRBV2|TRBJ2-6
TGTGCCAGCAAGCTAAGGGAGGTTTCTTCTGGGGCCAACGTCCTGACTTTC
CASKLREVSSGANVLTF
>.|TRBD1|TRBV7-3|TRBJ2-1
TGTGCCAGCAGCCTGGGACAGCGGTCTGAGCAGTTCTTC
CASSLGQRSEQFF
>.|.|TRBV18|TRBJ2-5
TGTGCCAGCTCACCCCCACGGGCGGGCCTAGGGACCCAGTACTTC
CASSPPRAGLGTQYF
>once|.|TRBV9|TRBJ1-2
TGTGCCAGCAGCGTAGGAGGGACTGGGTATTCTGGTGGCTACACCTTC
CASSVGGTGYSGGYTF
>.|.|TRBV9|TRBJ2-7
TGTGCCAGCAGCGTAGTGGGGTTCCTAGACTACGAGCAGTACTTC
CASSVVGFLDYEQYF
>.|.|TRBV18|TRBJ2-7
TGTGCCAGCTCGGCCGGGACGGCAACCTACGAGCAGTACTTC
CASSAGTATYEQYF
>.|.|TRBV7-3|TRBJ1-6
TGTGCCAGCAGCTTATGGGGGTCGTTTTATAATTCACCCCTCCACTTT
CASSLWGSFYNSPLHF
>once|TRBD2|TRBV30|TRBJ2-3
TGTGCCTGGAATCCCAGCGGGGGCACAGATACGCAGTATTTT
CAWNPSGGTDTQYF
>once|TRBD1|TRBV2|TRBJ1-3
TGTGCCAGCAGCGGGGGACAGGTCAGCTCTGGAAACACCATATATTTT
CASSGGQVSSGNTIYF
>.|.|TRBV18|TRBJ2-6
TGTGCCAGCTCACCACCGAGATTCTCTGGGGCCAACGTCCTGACTTTC
CASSPPRFSGANVLTF
>.|.|TRBV7-9|TRBJ2-7
TGTGCCAGCAGCCCCCACATCTACGAGCAGTACTTC
CASSPHIYEQYF